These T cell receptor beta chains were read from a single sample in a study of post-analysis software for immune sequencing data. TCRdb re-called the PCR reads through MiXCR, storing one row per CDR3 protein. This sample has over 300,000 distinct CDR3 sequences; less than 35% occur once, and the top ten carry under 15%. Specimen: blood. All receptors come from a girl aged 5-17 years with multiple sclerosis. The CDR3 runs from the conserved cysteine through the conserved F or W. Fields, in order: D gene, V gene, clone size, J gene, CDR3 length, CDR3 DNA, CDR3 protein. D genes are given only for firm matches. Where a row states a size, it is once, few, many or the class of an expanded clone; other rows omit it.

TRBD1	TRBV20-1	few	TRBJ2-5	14	TGCAGTGCTCGCACCGACAGGGCTCAGACGTCCCAGTACTTC	CSARTDRAQTSQYF
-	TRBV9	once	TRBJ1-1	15	TGTGCCAGCAGCGTAAAGGGTGCCATGAACACTGAAGCTTTCTTT	CASSVKGAMNTEAFF
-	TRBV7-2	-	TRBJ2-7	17	TGTGCCAGCAGCTTCCCGATGGCGGGACGGGTATCCTACGAGCAGTACTTC	CASSFPMAGRVSYEQYF
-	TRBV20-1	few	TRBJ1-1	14	TGCAGTGCTAGTAGAGGGGCTGCGAACACTGAAGCTTTCTTT	CSASRGAANTEAFF
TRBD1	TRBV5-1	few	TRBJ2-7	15	TGCGCCAGCAGCTTGGCTCAGGGGGCCAAGGACGAGCAGTACTTC	CASSLAQGAKDEQYF
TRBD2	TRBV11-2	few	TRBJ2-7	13	TGTGCCAGCACGAGCGGGGGCCTCGGCGAGCAGTACTTC	CASTSGGLGEQYF
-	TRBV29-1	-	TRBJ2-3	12	TGCAGCGTTGTAGCGTACACAGATACGCAGTATTTT	CSVVAYTDTQYF
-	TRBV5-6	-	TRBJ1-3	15	TGTGCCAGCAGCCCTGGGGCTGGGGTTGGAAACACCGTATATTTT	CASSPGAGVGNTVYF
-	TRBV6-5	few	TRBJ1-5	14	TGTGCCAGCACTTTGAGTAGCAGCAATCAGCCCCAGCATTTT	CASTLSSSNQPQHF
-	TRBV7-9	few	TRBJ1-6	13	TGTGCCAGCAGTGAGGACCGACAACCACCCCTCCACTTT	CASSEDRQPPLHF
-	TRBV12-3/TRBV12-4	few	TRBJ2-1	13	TGTGCCAGCAGTTTAACAGTCTACAATGAGCAGTTCTTC	CASSLTVYNEQFF
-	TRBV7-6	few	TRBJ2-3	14	TGTGCCAGCAGCTCGCAACGTGGCACAGATACGCAGTATTTT	CASSSQRGTDTQYF
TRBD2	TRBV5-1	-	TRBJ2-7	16	TGCGCCAGCAGCTTGGGACGGGGGGGACTCTCGGACGAGCAGTACTTC	CASSLGRGGLSDEQYF
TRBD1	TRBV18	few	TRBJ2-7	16	TGTGCCAGCTCACCACCGTCAGGACAGGGCTCCTACGAGCAGTACTTC	CASSPPSGQGSYEQYF
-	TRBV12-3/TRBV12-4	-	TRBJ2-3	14	TGTGCCAGCAGTTTTCGCGGGGGCACAGATACGCAGTATTTT	CASSFRGGTDTQYF
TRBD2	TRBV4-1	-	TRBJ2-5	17	TGCGCCAGCAGCCAAGATCCGAGCGGGGGTCCCCAAGAGACCCAGTACTTC	CASSQDPSGGPQETQYF
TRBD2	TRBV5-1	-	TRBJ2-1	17	TGCGCCAGCAGCTTGGGGCCCCGGGGGGGCGTTAGCAATGAGCAGTTCTTC	CASSLGPRGGVSNEQFF
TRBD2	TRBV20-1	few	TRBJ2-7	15	TGCAGTGCTAGAGATTGGGGGGGACCCACCTACGAGCAGTACTTC	CSARDWGGPTYEQYF
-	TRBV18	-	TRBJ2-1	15	TGTGCCAGCTCACCACTCGGGGGCCCAAGGGATGAGCAGTTCTTC	CASSPLGGPRDEQFF
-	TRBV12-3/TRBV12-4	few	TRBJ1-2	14	TGTGCCAGCAGTTTGAATTGGGGGCGGTATGGCTACACCTTC	CASSLNWGRYGYTF
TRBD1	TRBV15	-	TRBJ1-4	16	TGTGCCACCAGCAGAAATCCCGGGACAGGGGGTGAAAAACTGTTTTTT	CATSRNPGTGGEKLFF
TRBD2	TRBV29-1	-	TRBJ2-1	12	TGCAGCGTTGTGAGCGGGGGAAATGAGCAGTTCTTC	CSVVSGGNEQFF
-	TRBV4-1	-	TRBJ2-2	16	TGCGCCAGCAGCCAAGCTAGCGCTTGGAACACCGGGGAGCTGTTTTTT	CASSQASAWNTGELFF
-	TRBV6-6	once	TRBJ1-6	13	TGTGCCAACAGTTCGACCTCCTTTGATCCCCTCCACTTT	CANSSTSFDPLHF
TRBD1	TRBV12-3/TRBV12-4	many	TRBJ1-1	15	TGTGCCAGCACCGATACCGGGACAGGGAGGACTGAAGCTTTCTTT	CASTDTGTGRTEAFF
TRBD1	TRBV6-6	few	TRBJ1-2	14	TGTGCCAGCAAAGATAGACAGGGGGACTATGGCTACACCTTC	CASKDRQGDYGYTF
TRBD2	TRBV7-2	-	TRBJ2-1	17	TGTGCCAGCAGCTTTATACTTGGGCTAGCGGGGATCAATGAGCAGTTCTTC	CASSFILGLAGINEQFF
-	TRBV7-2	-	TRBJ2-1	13	TGTGCCAGCCTGGCTCGGGAGTACAATGAGCAGTTCTTC	CASLAREYNEQFF
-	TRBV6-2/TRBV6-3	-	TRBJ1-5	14	TGTGCCAGCAGGACCCAGGGACCAAATCAGCCCCAGCATTTT	CASRTQGPNQPQHF
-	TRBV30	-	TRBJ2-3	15	TGTGCCTGGAGTGTTGGACATGCTGCTACAGATACGCAGTATTTT	CAWSVGHAATDTQYF
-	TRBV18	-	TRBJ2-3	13	TGTGCCAGCTCACCACCGCCCCCGGGTACGCAGTATTTT	CASSPPPPGTQYF
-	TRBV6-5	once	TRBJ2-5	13	TGTGCCAGCACCCGGGACCTCCGAGAGACCCAGTACTTC	CASTRDLRETQYF
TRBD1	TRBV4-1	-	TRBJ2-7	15	TGCGCCAGCAGCCTCCGGGACAGGGGGTTCCACGAGCAGTACTTC	CASSLRDRGFHEQYF